A selection of T cell receptor beta chains follows, all from one sample in a study of a mutant IDH1 vaccine in newly diagnosed glioma. This table comes from immunoSEQ multiplex PCR, and its TCRdb copy is limited to in-frame clones, with some not included. The sample lists 37,000 or so clones, roughly 83% occurring once. Their specific antigens are unknown. This sample comprised PBMCs, obtained from a glioma patient whose treatment included an IDH1 peptide vaccine. The origin of the receptors is a man younger than 40 with glioma. Both conserved end residues are part of each CDR3. The order of the fields is V gene, J gene, D gene, CDR3 protein. D genes are given only for firm matches.

v_gene: TRBV5-1; j_gene: TRBJ1-5; d_gene: .; CDR3aa: CASSLGAGGGDQPQHF
v_gene: TRBV19; j_gene: TRBJ1-5; d_gene: TRBD1; CDR3aa: CASSIHGQGYQPQHF
v_gene: TRBV7-6; j_gene: TRBJ2-3; d_gene: .; CDR3aa: CASSLRSSTDTQYF
v_gene: TRBV14; j_gene: TRBJ2-3; d_gene: .; CDR3aa: CASTLGGVLDTQYF
v_gene: TRBV5-1; j_gene: TRBJ1-2; d_gene: .; CDR3aa: CASSSPDGNYGYTF
v_gene: TRBV27; j_gene: TRBJ1-5; d_gene: .; CDR3aa: CASSFHGPVGQPQHF
v_gene: TRBV19; j_gene: TRBJ2-5; d_gene: .; CDR3aa: CASSQWGGDGQETQYF
v_gene: TRBV11-2; j_gene: TRBJ1-1; d_gene: .; CDR3aa: CASSLNPGNTEAFF
v_gene: TRBV6-5; j_gene: TRBJ1-2; d_gene: .; CDR3aa: CASSGLNRNYGYTF
v_gene: TRBV5-1; j_gene: TRBJ2-2; d_gene: TRBD2; CDR3aa: CASSPIGGGNTGELFF
v_gene: TRBV6-5; j_gene: TRBJ1-6; d_gene: TRBD1; CDR3aa: CASRGGQGRNSPLHF
v_gene: TRBV5-1; j_gene: TRBJ2-7; d_gene: .; CDR3aa: CASSLVPGSYEQYF
v_gene: TRBV5-4; j_gene: TRBJ2-6; d_gene: .; CDR3aa: CASSSQSPSGANVLTF
v_gene: TRBV18; j_gene: TRBJ1-1; d_gene: TRBD1; CDR3aa: CASSPLRQGTEAFF
v_gene: TRBV7-2; j_gene: TRBJ2-3; d_gene: .; CDR3aa: CASSVTDTQYF
v_gene: TRBV10-1; j_gene: TRBJ2-3; d_gene: TRBD2; CDR3aa: CASSGGIAGVYTDTQYF
v_gene: TRBV10-3; j_gene: TRBJ1-2; d_gene: .; CDR3aa: CAISGSTGRGYTF
v_gene: TRBV19; j_gene: TRBJ2-7; d_gene: .; CDR3aa: CASSIQYNSYEQYF
v_gene: TRBV4-3; j_gene: TRBJ2-5; d_gene: .; CDR3aa: CASSREEQETQYF
v_gene: TRBV10-3; j_gene: TRBJ1-2; d_gene: TRBD1; CDR3aa: CASSEGAFYGYTF
v_gene: TRBV7-8; j_gene: TRBJ2-3; d_gene: TRBD2; CDR3aa: CASSPGTSGYTDTQYF
v_gene: TRBV2; j_gene: TRBJ1-5; d_gene: .; CDR3aa: CASSGNQPRDQPQHF
v_gene: TRBV18; j_gene: TRBJ2-2; d_gene: .; CDR3aa: CASSRLQNTGELFF
v_gene: TRBV2; j_gene: TRBJ1-5; d_gene: .; CDR3aa: CASSESSNQPQHF
v_gene: TRBV10-1; j_gene: TRBJ1-2; d_gene: .; CDR3aa: CASSPGRQGGYTF
v_gene: TRBV30; j_gene: TRBJ1-2; d_gene: .; CDR3aa: CAWNQYTF
v_gene: TRBV6-1; j_gene: TRBJ2-7; d_gene: TRBD2; CDR3aa: CASSEKGLADTYEQYF
v_gene: TRBV6-5; j_gene: TRBJ1-4; d_gene: .; CDR3aa: CASSYSRPAMEKLFF
v_gene: TRBV4-1; j_gene: TRBJ1-5; d_gene: .; CDR3aa: CASSHQGPSNQPQHF
v_gene: TRBV7-2; j_gene: TRBJ2-7; d_gene: TRBD1; CDR3aa: CASSPPGTGSYEQYF
v_gene: TRBV19; j_gene: TRBJ2-2; d_gene: TRBD1; CDR3aa: CASSIPRTGRDTGELFF
v_gene: TRBV7-8; j_gene: TRBJ1-3; d_gene: .; CDR3aa: CASSLVDSSGNTIYF
v_gene: TRBV18; j_gene: TRBJ1-1; d_gene: TRBD1; CDR3aa: CASSPGEGQGGEAFF
v_gene: TRBV5-4; j_gene: TRBJ1-6; d_gene: .; CDR3aa: CASSPGRSSYNSPLHF
v_gene: TRBV6-1; j_gene: TRBJ2-3; d_gene: .; CDR3aa: CASSDWGSTDTQYF
v_gene: TRBV30; j_gene: TRBJ2-4; d_gene: TRBD1; CDR3aa: CAWNLKGTENIQYF
v_gene: TRBV18; j_gene: TRBJ1-5; d_gene: .; CDR3aa: CASSTNNQPQHF
v_gene: TRBV6-1; j_gene: TRBJ2-7; d_gene: TRBD1; CDR3aa: CASSFPGQGIYEQYF
v_gene: TRBV7-8; j_gene: TRBJ2-1; d_gene: TRBD2; CDR3aa: CASSLGMTSGYYNEQFF
v_gene: TRBV4-2; j_gene: TRBJ1-2; d_gene: .; CDR3aa: CASSQTRIQGRGYGYTF
v_gene: TRBV30; j_gene: TRBJ1-2; d_gene: .; CDR3aa: CAWSVDDYGYTF